The clone carrying this T cell receptor beta chain was detected only a few times. Its matching antigen is unknown. Every participating donor contributed roughly 10 milliliters of peripheral blood through a draw. Combining a sample-barcoded 5' primer with a J-beta primer mix, a second PCR ran for about 7 to 11 cycles. A template-switch adaptor that had 12 random nucleotides put a tag on each cDNA molecule. TCRdb ran MiXCR on the 5' RACE reads and lists one entry per CDR3 protein. The sample carries more than 1,400,000 distinct CDR3 sequences, roughly 45% recorded once. The V end lost 4 bases, the J end lost 7 bases, and 17 bases lay between the germline ends. Germline values: CDR1 SEHNR, CDR2 FQNEAQ (reference sequence). This CDR3 has 14 residues. The sample comes from a study of blood T cells in healthy people across ages. The study, taken as a whole, reports: Long-lived donors had more naive CD4+ cells and higher diversity than aged donors. Calculation of diversity from one million T cells yielded estimates considered to be underestimates.

Sequencing input: blood. This TCR derives from a woman between 18 and 29 years old in good health. J is TRBJ2-7 and V is TRBV7-9, with D perhaps assigned TRBD1 or TRBD2 (6 bases each). The CDR3 bases are TGTGCCAGCAGCTACGGGGGCCTGACCGGGGAGCAGTACTTC. Its protein is CASSYGGLTGEQYF.